The following is a T cell receptor beta chain sequence with its context. The junction and the germline gene differ at one end; a read error may be behind it. This record comes from a study of blood T cell repertoires in COVID-19. Study context: COVID-19 samples collected from the United States, Italy and Spain covered acute and convalescent phases. The cDNA or gDNA used as material had been derived from T cells, B-cell-depleted T cells, or PBMCs.

In the authors' workflow: Reference gene primers were amplified, and this amplification served to estimate nucleated cell counts. Here immunoSEQ multiplex PCR was the method, and the copy in TCRdb shows in-frame clones only, minus some. That table is the source of V, J and clone size, and D and trimming were worked out from the DNA. The sample records about 140,000 clones, about 70% being singletons. This clonotype was sampled from an older man with acute or convalescent COVID-19. Material: peripheral blood.

The CDR3, as DNA: TGTGCCAGCAAGGGGGTAACGCCGGACGTTCAGCCCGAGCATTTT. Its protein product is CASKGVTPDVQPEHF. V usage is TRBV28 and J usage is TRBJ1-5; possible D gene TRBD1, 6 bases. Per the germline V gene, CDR1 is MDHEN and CDR2 is SYDVKM. The CDR3 covers 15 residues.